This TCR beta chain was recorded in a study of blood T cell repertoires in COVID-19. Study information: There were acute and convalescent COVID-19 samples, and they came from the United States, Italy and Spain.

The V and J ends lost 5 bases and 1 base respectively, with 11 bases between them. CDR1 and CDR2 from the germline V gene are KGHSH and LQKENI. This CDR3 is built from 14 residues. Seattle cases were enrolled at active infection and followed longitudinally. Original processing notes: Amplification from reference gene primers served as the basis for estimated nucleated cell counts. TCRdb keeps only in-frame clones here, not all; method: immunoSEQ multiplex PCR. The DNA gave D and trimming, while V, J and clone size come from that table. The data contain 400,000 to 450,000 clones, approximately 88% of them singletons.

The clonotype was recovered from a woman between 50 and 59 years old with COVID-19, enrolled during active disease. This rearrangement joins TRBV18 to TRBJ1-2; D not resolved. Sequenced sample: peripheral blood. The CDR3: CASSEANLNYGYTF. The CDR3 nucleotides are TGTGCCAGCTCAGAGGCTAACCTTAACTATGGCTACACCTTC.